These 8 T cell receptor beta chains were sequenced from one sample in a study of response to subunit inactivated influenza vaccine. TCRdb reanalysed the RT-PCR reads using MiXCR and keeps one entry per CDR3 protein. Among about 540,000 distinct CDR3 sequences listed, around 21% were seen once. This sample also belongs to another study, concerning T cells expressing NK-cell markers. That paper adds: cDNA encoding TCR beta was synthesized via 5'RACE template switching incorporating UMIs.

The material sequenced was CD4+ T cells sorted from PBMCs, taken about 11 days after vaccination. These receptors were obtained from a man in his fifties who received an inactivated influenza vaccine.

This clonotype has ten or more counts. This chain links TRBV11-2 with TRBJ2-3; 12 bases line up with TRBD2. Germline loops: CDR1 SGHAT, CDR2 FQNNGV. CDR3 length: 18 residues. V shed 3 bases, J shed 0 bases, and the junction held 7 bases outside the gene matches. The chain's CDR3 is CASSFFTSGGTSTDTQYF. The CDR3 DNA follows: TGTGCCAGCAGCTTCTTTACTAGCGGGGGGACTAGCACAGATACGCAGTATTTT.

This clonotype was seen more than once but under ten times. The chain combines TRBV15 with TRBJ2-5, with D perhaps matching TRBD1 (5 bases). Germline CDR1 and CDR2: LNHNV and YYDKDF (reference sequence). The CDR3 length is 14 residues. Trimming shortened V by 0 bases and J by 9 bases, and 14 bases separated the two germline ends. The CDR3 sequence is CATSRDRAPRAQYF. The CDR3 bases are TGTGCCACCAGCAGAGACAGGGCCCCACGGGCCCAGTACTTC.

The CDR3 DNA reads as TGCAGTGCTAGACGAAGGGGGCTAGCGGGAACATACGAGCAGTACTTC. Translating gives CSARRRGLAGTYEQYF. The genes are TRBV20-1 and TRBJ2-7; 9 nucleotides align to TRBD2. Trimming at V came to 2 bases and at J to 4 bases, leaving 12 bases not matched to a gene. Per germline, CDR1 DFQATT and CDR2 SNEGSKA (reference sequence). CDR3 size: 16 residues.

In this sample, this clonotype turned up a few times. The CDR3 DNA follows: TGTGCCAGCAGCGCGACAGGGTCCACAGATACGCAGTATTTT. Its translation is CASSATGSTDTQYF. The chain uses TRBV5-6 and TRBJ2-3, with 7 positions matching TRBD1. Germline-derived CDR1 and CDR2 are SGHDT and YYEEEE. V gave up 4 bases and J gave up 2 bases; unmatched junction bases: 4. The CDR3 covers 14 residues.

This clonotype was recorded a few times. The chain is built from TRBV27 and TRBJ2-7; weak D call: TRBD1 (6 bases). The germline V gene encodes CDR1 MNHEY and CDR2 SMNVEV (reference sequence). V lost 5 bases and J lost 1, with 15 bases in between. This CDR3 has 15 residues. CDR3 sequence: CASSPGQSPSYEQYF. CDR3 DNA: TGTGCCAGCAGTCCTGGACAGAGCCCATCCTACGAGCAGTACTTC.

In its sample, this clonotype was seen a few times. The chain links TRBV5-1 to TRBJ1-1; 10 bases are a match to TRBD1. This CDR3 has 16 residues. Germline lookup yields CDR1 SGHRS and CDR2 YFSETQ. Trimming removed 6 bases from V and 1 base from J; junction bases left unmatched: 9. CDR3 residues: CASMKSGTGANTEAFF. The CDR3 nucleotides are TGCGCCAGCATGAAGTCCGGGACAGGGGCGAACACTGAAGCTTTCTTT.

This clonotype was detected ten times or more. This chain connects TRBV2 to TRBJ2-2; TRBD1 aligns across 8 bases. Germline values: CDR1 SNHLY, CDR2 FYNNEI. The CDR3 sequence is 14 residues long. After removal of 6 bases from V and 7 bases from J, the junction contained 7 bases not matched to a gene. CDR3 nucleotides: TGTGCCAGCAGATCAGGGGGCGGGATCGGGGAGCTGTTTTTT. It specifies CASRSGGGIGELFF.

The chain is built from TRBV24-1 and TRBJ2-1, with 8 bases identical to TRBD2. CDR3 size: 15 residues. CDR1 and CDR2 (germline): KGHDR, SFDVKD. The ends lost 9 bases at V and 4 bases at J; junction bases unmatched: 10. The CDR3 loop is CATSMIRGGYNEQFF. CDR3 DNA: TGTGCCACCTCTATGATACGGGGGGGGTACAATGAGCAGTTCTTC.